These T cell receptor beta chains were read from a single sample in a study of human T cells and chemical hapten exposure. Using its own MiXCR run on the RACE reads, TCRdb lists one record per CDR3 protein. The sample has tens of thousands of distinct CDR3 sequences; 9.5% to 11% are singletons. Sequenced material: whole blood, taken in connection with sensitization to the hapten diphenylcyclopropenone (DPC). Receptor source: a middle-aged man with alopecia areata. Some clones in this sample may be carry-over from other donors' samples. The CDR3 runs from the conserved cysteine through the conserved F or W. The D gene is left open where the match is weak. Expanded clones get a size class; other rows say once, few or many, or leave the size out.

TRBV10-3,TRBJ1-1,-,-,CAIGEAGARTEAFF,TGTGCCATCGGAGAAGCGGGGGCCAGAACTGAAGCTTTCTTT
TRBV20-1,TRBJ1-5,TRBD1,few,CSAGRDREQPQHF,TGCAGTGCCGGAAGGGACAGGGAACAGCCCCAGCATTTT
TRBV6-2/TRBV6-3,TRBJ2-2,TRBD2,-,CASRPGLAGGPRTGELFF,TGTGCCAGCAGGCCGGGACTAGCGGGAGGGCCTCGGACCGGGGAGCTGTTTTTT
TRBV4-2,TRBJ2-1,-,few,CASSQDLGNDVALEFF,TGTGCCAGCAGCCAAGATTTGGGGAACGACGTTGCGTTGGAGTTCTTC
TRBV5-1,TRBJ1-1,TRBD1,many,CASSLDRGGTEAFF,TGCGCCAGCAGCTTGGACAGGGGAGGTACTGAAGCTTTCTTT
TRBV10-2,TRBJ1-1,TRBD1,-,CASSMQGASEAFF,TGCGCCAGCAGCATGCAGGGGGCTAGTGAAGCTTTCTTT
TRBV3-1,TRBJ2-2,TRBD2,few,CASSQLSGRSDTGELFF,TGTGCCAGCAGCCAACTTAGCGGGAGGTCCGACACCGGGGAGCTGTTTTTT
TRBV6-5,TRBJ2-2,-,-,CASSRKRGTGELFF,TGTGCCAGCAGTAGAAAGAGGGGAACCGGGGAGCTGTTTTTT
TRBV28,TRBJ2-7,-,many,CASSFLGDEQYF,TGTGCCAGCAGTTTTTTAGGGGACGAGCAGTACTTC
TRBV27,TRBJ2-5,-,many,CASSRALARQETQYF,TGTGCCAGCAGTCGCGCCCTAGCGCGTCAAGAGACCCAGTACTTC
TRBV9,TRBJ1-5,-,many,CASSFGQRNQPQHF,TGTGCCAGCAGCTTTGGACAGCGCAATCAGCCCCAGCATTTT
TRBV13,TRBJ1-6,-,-,CASSLARGNNSPLHF,TGTGCCAGCAGCTTAGCTCGGGGTAATAATTCACCCCTCCACTTT
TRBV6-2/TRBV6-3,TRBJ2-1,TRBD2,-,CASSLVRGLADYNEQFF,TGTGCCAGCAGCTTGGTTAGGGGACTAGCGGATTACAATGAGCAGTTCTTC
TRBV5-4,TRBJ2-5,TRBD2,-,CASSSGLAGITDEETQYF,TGTGCCAGCAGCTCCGGACTAGCGGGTATTACGGATGAAGAGACCCAGTACTTC
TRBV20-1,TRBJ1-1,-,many,CSASLGLDTEAFF,TGCAGTGCTAGTCTTGGCCTTGACACTGAAGCTTTCTTT
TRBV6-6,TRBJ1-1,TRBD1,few,CASRPGQLNTEAFF,TGTGCCAGCAGGCCGGGACAGCTGAACACTGAAGCTTTCTTT
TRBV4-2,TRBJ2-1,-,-,CASSPVGGGDGGRQFF,TGTGCCAGCAGCCCAGTAGGAGGGGGGGATGGTGGTCGGCAGTTCTTC
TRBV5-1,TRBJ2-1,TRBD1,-,CASSSGQVGNEQFF,TGCGCCAGCAGCTCCGGACAGGTTGGCAATGAGCAGTTCTTC
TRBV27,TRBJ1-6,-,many,CASSLSPRAGAWTPLHF,TGTGCCAGCAGTTTAAGCCCCCGGGCAGGGGCCTGGACACCCCTCCACTTT
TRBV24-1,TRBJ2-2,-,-,CATSGELNTGELFF,TGTGCCACCAGTGGGGAGTTGAACACCGGGGAGCTGTTTTTT
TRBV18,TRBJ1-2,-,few,CASTNSDNYGYTF,TGTGCCAGCACAAATTCAGATAACTATGGCTACACCTTC
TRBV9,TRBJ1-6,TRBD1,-,CASSVGTGNSPLHF,TGTGCCAGCAGCGTAGGGACAGGCAATTCACCCCTCCACTTT
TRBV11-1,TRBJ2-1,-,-,CASSLDRRGRRPFSSYNEQFF,TGTGCCAGCAGCTTAGATCGAAGAGGACGTAGGCCTTTTAGCTCCTACAATGAGCAGTTCTTC
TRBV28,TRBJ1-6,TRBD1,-,CASSSDRRPLHF,TGTGCCAGCAGCTCGGACAGGAGGCCCCTCCACTTT
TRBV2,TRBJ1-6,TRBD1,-,CASRAGTGNSPLHF,TGTGCCAGCAGAGCCGGGACAGGGAACTCACCCCTCCACTTT
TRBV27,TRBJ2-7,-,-,CASRKPGTVEQYF,TGTGCCAGCAGAAAGCCGGGAACGGTCGAGCAGTACTTC
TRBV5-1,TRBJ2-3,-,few,CASSPPDSAGDTQYF,TGCGCCAGCAGCCCTCCGGACTCGGCCGGAGATACGCAGTATTTT
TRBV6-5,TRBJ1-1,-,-,CASSFMDGNTEAFF,TGTGCCAGCAGTTTTATGGACGGGAACACTGAAGCTTTCTTT